Shown below are 8 T cell receptor beta chains from a single sample sequenced in a study of T cells in Graves' hyperthyroidism and ophthalmopathy. Amplification of TCR beta CDR3 regions used RNA as the template. Primed by the HTBI set, a first-round RT-PCR was run on the TCR CDR3. Via MiXCR, TCRdb re-called the multiplex PCR reads, giving one row per CDR3 protein. The table shows some 50,000 distinct CDR3 sequences, with roughly 50% occurring only once. Source material: blood. The receptors originated from a woman aged 45-60 years with Graves' ophthalmopathy.

The gene calls are TRBV5-1 and TRBJ2-3; D might be TRBD2 (5 bases). The CDR3 extends over 12 amino acids. Germline CDR1 SGHRS, CDR2 YFSETQ. V was shortened by 7 bases and J by 11 bases, with 17 bases between the two germline ends. CDR3 loop: CASGSSYNEQYF. The DNA of the CDR3 is TGCGCCAGCGGGAGCTCCTACAATGAGCAGTATTTT. Complete variable domain (other parts from reference TRBV5-1 and TRBJ2-3): KAGVTQTPRYLIKTRGQQVTLSCSPISGHRSVSWYQQTPGQGLQFLFEYFSETQRNKGNFPGRFSGRQFSNSRSEMNVSTLELGDSALYLCASGSSYNEQYFGPGTRLTVL.

This clonotype was detected many times. The chain couples TRBV9 to TRBJ2-1, with D perhaps TRBD2 (6 bases). Germline V gene data show CDR1 as SGDLS and CDR2 as YYNGEE. Trimming left V 0 bases short and J 3 bases short, with 10 bases between. The CDR3 runs to 15 residues. This CDR3 is CASSVVAEIYNEQFF. The CDR3 region has the DNA TGTGCCAGCAGCGTAGTAGCGGAAATCTACAATGAGCAGTTCTTC.

This clonotype was seen ten or more times. The rearrangement joins TRBV29-1 to TRBJ2-1; 9 nucleotides agree with TRBD2. Germline V lookup: CDR1 SQVTM, CDR2 ANQGSEA. V trimming: 5 bases; J trimming: 9 bases; junction bases outside the gene matches: 11. This CDR3 spans 14 amino acids. In nucleotides, the CDR3 is TGCAGCGTTTCGGATGGGAGGACTAGCGCTGAGCAGTTCTTC. This codes for CSVSDGRTSAEQFF.

About this clonotype: One end of the junction varies from germline; a read error may be responsible. This CDR3 is CASSFGPITTTYGCTF. CDR3 sequence (DNA): TGTGCCAGCAGCTTTGGACCGATAACCACTACCTATGGCTGCACCTTC. The chain links TRBV7-9 to TRBJ1-2; D uncertain. CDR1 is SEHNR and CDR2 is FQNEAQ in the germline V gene (reference sequence). The CDR3 contains 16 residues.

The V gene is TRBV29-1, the J gene TRBJ2-3, with TRBD2 matching over 7 bases. CDR1 and CDR2 (germline): SQVTM, ANQGSEA. V lost 3 bases, J lost 11 bases, and 17 bases stayed unmatched. The CDR3 spans 15 residues. The CDR3 sequence is CSVEGGDGSYNEQYF. The CDR3 DNA is TGCAGCGTTGAGGGAGGGGACGGCTCCTACAATGAGCAGTATTTT.

This chain uses TRBV7-9 with TRBJ1-2; 7 nucleotides agree with TRBD1. V gave up 0 bases and J gave up 8 bases; unmatched junction bases: 15. The CDR3 is made up of 17 amino acids. The V gene's germline CDR1 is SEHNR and CDR2 FQNEAQ (reference sequence). The CDR3 DNA sequence: TGTGCCAGCAGCTTAGCCTATACTGGACAGGTCAGGGGCGGCTACACCTTC. Translated, it gives CASSLAYTGQVRGGYTF.

The V and J genes are TRBV7-9 and TRBJ2-1; TRBD2 matches 8 bases. V lost 0 bases, J lost 7 bases, and 5 bases stayed unmatched. The CDR3 loop spans 15 amino acids. From germline, CDR1 is SEHNR and CDR2 FQNEAQ (reference sequence). CDR3 residues: CASSLASGDGNEQFF. CDR3 nucleotide sequence: TGTGCCAGCAGCTTAGCTAGCGGGGATGGGAATGAGCAGTTCTTC.

Turning to this clonotype: A read error may be the cause here, since a much bigger clone is one base away. V usage is TRBV5-1 and J usage is TRBJ1-3; D remains unclear. The V end was cut by 6 bases, the J end by 0 bases, with 10 bases between. The CDR3 has 14 residues. Germline V CDR1 and CDR2: SGHRS, YFSETQ. The chain's CDR3 is CASTLGPSGNTIYF. The CDR3 region has the DNA TGCGCCAGCACCCTGGGCCCCTCTGGAAACACCATATATTTT. Together with reference TRBV5-1 and TRBJ1-3, the CDR3 gives the full variable domain: KAGVTQTPRYLIKTRGQQVTLSCSPISGHRSVSWYQQTPGQGLQFLFEYFSETQRNKGNFPGRFSGRQFSNSRSEMNVSTLELGDSALYLCASTLGPSGNTIYFGEGSWLTVV.